This TCR beta chain stems from a study of T cells in Graves' hyperthyroidism and ophthalmopathy. Study summary: Once the initial diagnosis was made, peripheral blood was obtained before any treatment.

TCR beta CDR3 sequences were amplified from RNA transcripts. First-round RT-PCR with HTBI primers amplified the TCR CDR3 region. TCRdb reprocessed the multiplex PCR reads with MiXCR, giving one entry per CDR3 protein. The repertoire consists of some 460,000 distinct CDR3 sequences, with about 15% occurring once and the leading ten covering less than 15%. In germline, CDR1 is MGHDK, CDR2 SYGVNS. This CDR3 comprises 13 residues. J lost 5 bases, V lost 5 bases, and 2 bases had no gene match. The authors deemed Graves' hyperthyroidism stable absent ophthalmopathy progression within 18 months. Newly diagnosed hyperthyroidism, duration under 2 months, in patients aged 18 to 65. Fresh peripheral blood, around 9.5 ml, yielded the PBMCs.

The chain uses TRBV25-1 and TRBJ2-7; 11 positions agree with TRBD2. The specimen was blood. The TCR sequence derives from a woman under 30 with Graves' hyperthyroidism. CDR3 in DNA: TGTGCCAGCAGTCTAGCGGGGGGACACGAGCAGTACTTC. This encodes CASSLAGGHEQYF.